The T cell receptor beta chain under discussion was sequenced for a study of identical twins. Study-level results: When twins shared out-of-frame alpha sequences, those sequences had excess low generation probability. Beta out-of-frame sequences showed weaker excess sharing between twins.

After template switching added a universal primer site, the resulting cDNA carried unique molecular identifiers. Using its own MiXCR run on the 5' RACE reads, TCRdb lists one record per CDR3 protein. The sample lists 250,000 to 350,000 distinct CDR3 sequences, just under 9.5% occurring once. This CDR3 region has 13 residues. Trimming took 3 bases from V and 3 from J, leaving 5 bases between them. CDR1 is SEHNR and CDR2 is FQNEAQ in the germline V gene (reference sequence). Remarks on this clonotype: Its matching antigen is unknown.

The sample was also linked to a second study, of yellow fever vaccine responses in identical twins.

This clonotype was obtained from a woman aged 18-35 years in good health. The sample consisted of CD8+ T cells sorted from blood. The rearrangement uses TRBV7-9 and TRBJ1-4; D call uncertain. DNA of the CDR3: TGTGCCAGCAGCTTTTTTCCTAATGAAAAACTGTTTTTT. It specifies CASSFFPNEKLFF.